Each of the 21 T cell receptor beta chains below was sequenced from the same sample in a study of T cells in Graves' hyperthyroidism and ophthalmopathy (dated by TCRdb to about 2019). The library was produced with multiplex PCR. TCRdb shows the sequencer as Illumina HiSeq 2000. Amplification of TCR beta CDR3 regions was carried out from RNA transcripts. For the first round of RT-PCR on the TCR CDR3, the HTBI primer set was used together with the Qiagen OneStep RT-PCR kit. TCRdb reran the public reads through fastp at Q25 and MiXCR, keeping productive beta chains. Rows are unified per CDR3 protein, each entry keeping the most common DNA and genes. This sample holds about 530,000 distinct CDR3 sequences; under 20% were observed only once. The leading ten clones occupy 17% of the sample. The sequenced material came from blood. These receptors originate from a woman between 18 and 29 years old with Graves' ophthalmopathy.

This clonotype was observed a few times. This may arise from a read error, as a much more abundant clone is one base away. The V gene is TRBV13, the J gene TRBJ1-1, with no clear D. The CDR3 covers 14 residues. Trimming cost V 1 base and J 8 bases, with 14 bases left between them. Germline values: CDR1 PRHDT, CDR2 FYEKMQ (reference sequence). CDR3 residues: CASSLVGRRTEAFF. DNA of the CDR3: TGTGCCAGCAGCTTAGTAGGGAGAAGAACGGAAGCTTTCTTT.

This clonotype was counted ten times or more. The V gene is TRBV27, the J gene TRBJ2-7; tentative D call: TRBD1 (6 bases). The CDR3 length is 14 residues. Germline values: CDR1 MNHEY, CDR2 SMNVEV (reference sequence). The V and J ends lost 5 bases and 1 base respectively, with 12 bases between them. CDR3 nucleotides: TGTGCCAGCAGTCACCGGGACAAATCCTACGAGCAGTACTTC. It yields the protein CASSHRDKSYEQYF.

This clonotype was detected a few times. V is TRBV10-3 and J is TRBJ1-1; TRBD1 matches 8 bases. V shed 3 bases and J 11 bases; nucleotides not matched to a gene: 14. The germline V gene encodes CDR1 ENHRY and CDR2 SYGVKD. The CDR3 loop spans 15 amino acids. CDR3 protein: CAISDPGQATMGAFF. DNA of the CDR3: TGTGCCATCAGTGACCCGGGACAGGCGACCATGGGGGCTTTCTTT.

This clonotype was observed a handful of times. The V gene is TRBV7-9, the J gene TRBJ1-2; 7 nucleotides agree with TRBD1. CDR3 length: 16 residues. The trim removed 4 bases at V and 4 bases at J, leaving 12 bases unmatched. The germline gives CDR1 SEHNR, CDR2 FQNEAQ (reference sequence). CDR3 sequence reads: CASSYPRTGPLYGYTF. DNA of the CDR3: TGTGCCAGCAGCTATCCCAGGACAGGACCCCTCTATGGCTACACCTTC.

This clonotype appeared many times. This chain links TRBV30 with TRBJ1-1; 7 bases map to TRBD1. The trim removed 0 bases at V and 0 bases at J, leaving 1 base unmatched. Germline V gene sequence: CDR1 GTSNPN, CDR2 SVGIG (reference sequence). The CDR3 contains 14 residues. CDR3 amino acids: CAWSVDRVNTEAFF. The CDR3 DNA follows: TGTGCCTGGAGTGTAGACAGGGTGAACACTGAAGCTTTCTTT.

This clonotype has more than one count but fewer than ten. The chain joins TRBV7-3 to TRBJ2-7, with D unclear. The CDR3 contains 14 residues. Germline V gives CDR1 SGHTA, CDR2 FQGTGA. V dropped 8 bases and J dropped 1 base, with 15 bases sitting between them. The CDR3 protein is CASAEVGESYEQYF. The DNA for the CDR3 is TGTGCCAGCGCGGAAGTTGGGGAATCCTACGAGCAGTACTTC.

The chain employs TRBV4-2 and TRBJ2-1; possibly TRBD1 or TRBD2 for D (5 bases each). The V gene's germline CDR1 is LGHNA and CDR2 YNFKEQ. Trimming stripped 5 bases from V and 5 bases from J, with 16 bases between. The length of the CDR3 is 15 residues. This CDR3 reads CASSTRGSKNNEQFF. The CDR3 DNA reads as TGTGCCAGCAGCACCCGGGGCAGTAAAAACAATGAGCAGTTCTTC.

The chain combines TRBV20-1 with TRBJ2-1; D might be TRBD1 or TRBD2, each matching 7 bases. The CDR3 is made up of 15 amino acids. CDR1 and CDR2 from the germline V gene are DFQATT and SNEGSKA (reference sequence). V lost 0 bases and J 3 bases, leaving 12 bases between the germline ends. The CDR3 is CSARDVRGGYNEQFF. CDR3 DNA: TGCAGTGCTAGAGATGTCAGGGGGGGCTACAATGAGCAGTTCTTC.

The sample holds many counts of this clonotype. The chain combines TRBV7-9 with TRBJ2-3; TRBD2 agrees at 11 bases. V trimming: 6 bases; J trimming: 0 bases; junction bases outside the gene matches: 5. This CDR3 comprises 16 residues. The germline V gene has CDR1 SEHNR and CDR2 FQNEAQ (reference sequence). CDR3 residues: CASRPGTSGSTDTQYF. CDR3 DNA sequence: TGTGCCAGCAGACCCGGGACTAGCGGTAGCACAGATACGCAGTATTTT. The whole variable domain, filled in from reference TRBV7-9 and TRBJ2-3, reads DTGVSQNPRHKITKRGQNVTFRCDPISEHNRLYWYRQTLGQGPEFLTYFQNEAQLEKSRLLSDRFSAERPKGSFSTLEIQRTEQGDSAMYLCASRPGTSGSTDTQYFGPGTRLTVL.

The CDR3: CASSTQGRSYEQYF. The CDR3 nucleotides are TGTGCCAGCAGCACACAGGGGCGGTCCTACGAGCAGTACTTC. The chain recombines TRBV9 with TRBJ2-7; 7 nucleotides agree with TRBD1. From germline, CDR1 is SGDLS and CDR2 YYNGEE. V lost 4 bases and J lost 1; bases outside the gene matches: 5. The CDR3 loop spans 14 amino acids. Full variable domain (rest looked up from reference TRBV9 and TRBJ2-7): DSGVTQTPKHLITATGQRVTLRCSPRSGDLSVYWYQQSLDQGLQFLIQYYNGEERAKGNILERFSAQQFPDLHSELNLSSLELGDSALYFCASSTQGRSYEQYFGPGTRLTVT.

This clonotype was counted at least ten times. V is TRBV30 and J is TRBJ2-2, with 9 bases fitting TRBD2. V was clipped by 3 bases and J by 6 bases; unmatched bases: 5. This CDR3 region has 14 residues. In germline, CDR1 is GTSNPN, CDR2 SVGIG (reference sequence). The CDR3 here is CAWRLAGTAGELFF. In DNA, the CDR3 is TGTGCCTGGAGGCTAGCGGGGACGGCCGGGGAGCTGTTTTTT.

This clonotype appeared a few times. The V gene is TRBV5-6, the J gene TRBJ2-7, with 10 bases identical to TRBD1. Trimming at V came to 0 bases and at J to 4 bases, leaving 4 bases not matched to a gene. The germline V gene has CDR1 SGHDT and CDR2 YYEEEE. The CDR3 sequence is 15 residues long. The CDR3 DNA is TGTGCCAGCAGCTTGGACGGGGACAGGGGTTACGAGCAGTACTTC. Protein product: CASSLDGDRGYEQYF.

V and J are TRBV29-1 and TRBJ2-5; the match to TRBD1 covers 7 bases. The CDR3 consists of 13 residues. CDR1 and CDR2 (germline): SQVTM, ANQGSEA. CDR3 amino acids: CSGGEGAGETQYF. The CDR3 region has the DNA TGCAGTGGGGGAGAGGGGGCAGGTGAGACCCAGTACTTC.

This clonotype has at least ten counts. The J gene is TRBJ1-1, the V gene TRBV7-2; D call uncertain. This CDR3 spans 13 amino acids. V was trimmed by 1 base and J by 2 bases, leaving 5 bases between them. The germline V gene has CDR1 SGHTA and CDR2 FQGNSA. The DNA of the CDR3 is TGTGCCAGCAGCTTAGTAGCCAACACTGAAGCTTTCTTT. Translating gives CASSLVANTEAFF.

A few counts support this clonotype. For the CDR3, the DNA is TGTGCCAGCCCCGACAGGGAAGGCATTCAGTACTTC. Translated, it gives CASPDREGIQYF. The rearrangement links TRBV19 to TRBJ2-4; 7 bases match TRBD1. J gave up 9 bases and V 9 bases, and 8 bases lay outside the gene matches. Germline assignment: CDR1 LNHDA and CDR2 SQIVND (reference sequence). This CDR3 spans 12 amino acids.

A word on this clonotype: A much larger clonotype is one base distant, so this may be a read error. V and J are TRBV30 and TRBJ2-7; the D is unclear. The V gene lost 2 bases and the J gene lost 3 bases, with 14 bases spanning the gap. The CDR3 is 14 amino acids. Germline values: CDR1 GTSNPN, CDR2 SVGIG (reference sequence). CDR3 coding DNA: TGTGCCTGGAGTTCGGTAGGCCTCCTCTACGAGCAGTACTTC. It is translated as CAWSSVGLLYEQYF.

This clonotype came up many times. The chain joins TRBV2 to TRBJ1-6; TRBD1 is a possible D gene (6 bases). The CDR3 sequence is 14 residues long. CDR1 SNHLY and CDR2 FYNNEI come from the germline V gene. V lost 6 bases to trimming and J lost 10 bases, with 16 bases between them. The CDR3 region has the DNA TGTGCCAGCAGGGCGGACAGTCTGAGGTCACCCCTCCACTTT. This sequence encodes CASRADSLRSPLHF.

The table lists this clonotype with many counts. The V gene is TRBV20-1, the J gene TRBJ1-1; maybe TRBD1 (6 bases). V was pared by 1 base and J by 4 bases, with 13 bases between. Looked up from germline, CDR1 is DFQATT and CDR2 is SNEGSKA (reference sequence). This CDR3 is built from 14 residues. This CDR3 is CSARGRGGITEAFF. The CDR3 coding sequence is TGCAGTGCTAGAGGAAGGGGGGGAATCACTGAAGCTTTCTTT.

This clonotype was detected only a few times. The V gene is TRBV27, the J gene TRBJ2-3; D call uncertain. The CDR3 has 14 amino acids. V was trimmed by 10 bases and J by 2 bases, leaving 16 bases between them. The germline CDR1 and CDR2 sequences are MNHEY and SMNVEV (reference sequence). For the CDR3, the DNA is TGTGCCACCTCAACTACTCTAGTCACAGATACGCAGTATTTT. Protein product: CATSTTLVTDTQYF.

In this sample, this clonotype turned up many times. The CDR3 spells CASRSGRAKKETQYF. For the CDR3, the DNA is TGTGCCAGCAGAAGCGGGAGGGCCAAGAAAGAGACCCAGTACTTC. The rearrangement joins TRBV27 to TRBJ2-5; TRBD2 matches at 10 bases. V shed 6 bases, J shed 3 bases, and the junction held 7 bases outside the gene matches. CDR3 length equals 15 residues. Germline values: CDR1 MNHEY, CDR2 SMNVEV (reference sequence).

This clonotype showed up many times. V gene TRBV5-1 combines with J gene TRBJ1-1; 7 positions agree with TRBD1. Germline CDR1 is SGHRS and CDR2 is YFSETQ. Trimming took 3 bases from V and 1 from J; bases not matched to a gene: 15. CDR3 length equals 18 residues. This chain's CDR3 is CASSSGQGGVTRNTEAFF. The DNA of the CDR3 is TGCGCCAGCAGCTCAGGTCAGGGGGGGGTGACGAGGAACACTGAAGCTTTCTTT.